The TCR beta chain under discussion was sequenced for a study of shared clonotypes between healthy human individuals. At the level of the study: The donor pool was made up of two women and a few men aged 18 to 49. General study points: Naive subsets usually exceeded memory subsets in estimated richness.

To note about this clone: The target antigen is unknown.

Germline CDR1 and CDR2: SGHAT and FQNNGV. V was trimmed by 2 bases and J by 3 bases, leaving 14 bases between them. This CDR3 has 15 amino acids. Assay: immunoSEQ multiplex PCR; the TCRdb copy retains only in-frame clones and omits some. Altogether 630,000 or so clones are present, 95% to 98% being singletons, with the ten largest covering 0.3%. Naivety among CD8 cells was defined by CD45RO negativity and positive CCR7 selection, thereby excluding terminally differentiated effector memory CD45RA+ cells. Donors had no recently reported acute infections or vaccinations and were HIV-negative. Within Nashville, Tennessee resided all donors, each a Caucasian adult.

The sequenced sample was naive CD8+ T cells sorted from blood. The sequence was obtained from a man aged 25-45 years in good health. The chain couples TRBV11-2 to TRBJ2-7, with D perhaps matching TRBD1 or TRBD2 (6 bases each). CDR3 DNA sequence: TGTGCCAGCAGCTTACCGCGGGACAACAACTACGAGCAGTACTTC. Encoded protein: CASSLPRDNNYEQYF. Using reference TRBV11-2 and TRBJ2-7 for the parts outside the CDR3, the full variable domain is EAGVAQSPRYKIIEKRQSVAFWCNPISGHATLYWYQQILGQGPKLLIQFQNNGVVDDSQLPKDRFSAERLKGVDSTLKIQPAKLEDSAVYLCASSLPRDNNYEQYFGPGTRLTVT.